The present entry profiles one T cell receptor beta chain with its context. CDR3 length equals 17 residues. Germline loops: CDR1 KGHDR, CDR2 SFDVKD. V shed 2 bases and J shed 0 bases, with 10 bases lying between them. This sample was included in a study of control samples from healthy donors and cancer patients. Using immunoSEQ multiplex PCR, the repertoire was profiled, and TCRdb retains in-frame clones only, with some absent. This table has about 70,000 clones, roughly 80% appearing once. Sequencing was performed on PBMCs. The V gene is TRBV24-1, the J gene TRBJ2-6; the D gene is possibly TRBD2 (6 bases). The clonotype originates from a woman between 45 and 60 years old with lung cancer. The CDR3 DNA follows: TGTGCCACCAGTGATTCCCCGGGGGTCTCTGGGGCCAACGTCCTGACTTTC. Its translation is CATSDSPGVSGANVLTF.